The 31 T cell receptor beta chains below all came from one sample that was sequenced in a study of blood T cells in healthy people across ages. The authors ran a second PCR of 7 to 11 cycles using a sample-barcoded 5' primer and a J-beta primer mix. TCRdb re-analysed the 5' RACE reads in MiXCR, keeping a single row per CDR3 protein. Here the sample spans about 680,000 distinct CDR3 sequences, 49% being singletons. Sequenced: blood. These receptors were collected from a woman between 55 and 75 years old in good health.

This clonotype was observed a handful of times. This chain links TRBV10-3 with TRBJ2-1, with 10 bases that match TRBD2. The ends lost 4 bases at V and 6 bases at J; junction bases unmatched: 6. Germline CDR1 and CDR2: ENHRY and SYGVKD. The CDR3 is 15 amino acids. CDR3 region: CAISAGLAGANEQFF. The CDR3 region has the DNA TGTGCCATCAGTGCGGGGCTAGCGGGAGCCAATGAGCAGTTCTTC.

In its sample, this clonotype was seen a few times. The chain is built from TRBV28 and TRBJ1-1, with no clear D. V dropped 8 bases and J dropped 0 bases, with 7 bases sitting between them. The germline CDR1 and CDR2 sequences are MDHEN and SYDVKM. The CDR3 is 12 residues long. CDR3 coding DNA: TGTGCCAGCCTCAAGGTGAACACTGAAGCTTTCTTT. As protein: CASLKVNTEAFF. Variable domain in full (rest from reference TRBV28 and TRBJ1-1): DVKVTQSSRYLVKRTGEKVFLECVQDMDHENMFWYRQDPGLGLRLIYFSYDVKMKEKGDIPEGYSVSREKKERFSLILESASTNQTSMYLCASLKVNTEAFFGQGTRLTVV.

The sample holds many counts of this clonotype. CDR3 in amino acids: CASSYGQNYEQYF. The CDR3 nucleotides read TGTGCCAGCAGTTACGGACAGAACTACGAGCAGTACTTC. The chain couples TRBV6-6 to TRBJ2-7, with D tentatively TRBD1 (6 bases). The germline V and J ends were trimmed by 2 bases and 3 bases, with 8 bases remaining between them. Germline V gene sequence: CDR1 MNHNY, CDR2 SVGAGI (reference sequence). This CDR3 is 13 amino acids long.

The rearrangement uses TRBV2 and TRBJ1-3; TRBD1 is a possible D gene (6 bases). The CDR3 sequence is 16 residues long. Trimming took off 5 bases at V and 2 bases at J, with 16 bases between the two ends. Germline CDR1 and CDR2: SNHLY and FYNNEI. CDR3 nucleotide sequence: TGTGCCAGCAGTCTCGATAGGACAGCCACTGGAAACACCATATATTTT. This encodes CASSLDRTATGNTIYF.

This clonotype was recorded a few times. This rearrangement joins TRBV20-1 to TRBJ2-1; the match to TRBD2 covers 7 bases. V gave up 7 bases and J gave up 5 bases; unmatched junction bases: 8. Germline CDR1 DFQATT, CDR2 SNEGSKA (reference sequence). The CDR3 loop spans 13 amino acids. CDR3 region: CSVDGRFDNEQFF. The CDR3 region has the DNA TGCAGTGTTGACGGGAGGTTCGACAATGAGCAGTTCTTC.

This chain connects TRBV20-1 to TRBJ2-1, with D maybe TRBD2 (5 bases). The V gene's germline CDR1 is DFQATT and CDR2 SNEGSKA (reference sequence). The germline V and J ends were trimmed by 3 bases and 4 bases, with 16 bases remaining between them. CDR3 length: 15 residues. CDR3 nucleotides: TGCAGTGCTAGTCGGGGAACCCAGAGGTACAATGAGCAGTTCTTC. Residues: CSASRGTQRYNEQFF.

The V and J genes are TRBV6-2 or TRBV6-3 and TRBJ1-5; D is uncertain. Germline V gene lookup returns CDR1 MNHEY and CDR2 SVGEGT. Trimming removed 1 base from V and 4 bases from J, with 8 bases in between. The CDR3 contains 14 residues. The CDR3: CASSYLTGNQPQHF. As DNA, the CDR3 is TGTGCCAGCAGTTACTTGACGGGGAATCAGCCCCAGCATTTT.

This chain joins TRBV7-2 and TRBJ2-3; 8 nucleotides align to TRBD2. Germline V lookup: CDR1 SGHTA, CDR2 FQGNSA. CDR3 length: 16 amino acids. V was pared by 4 bases and J by 1 base, with 7 bases of the junction left unmatched. CDR3 DNA sequence: TGTGCCAGCAGCTCGGGACTAGATGGGGGCACAGATACGCAGTATTTT. This translates into CASSSGLDGGTDTQYF. The entire variable domain, with the rest obtained from reference TRBV7-2 and TRBJ2-3, is as follows: GAGVSQSPSNKVTEKGKDVELRCDPISGHTALYWYRQSLGQGLEFLIYFQGNSAPDKSGLPSDRFSAERTGGSVSTLTIQRTQQEDSAVYLCASSSGLDGGTDTQYFGPGTRLTVL.

This sequence joins TRBV19 and TRBJ1-2, with unresolved D. CDR3 length equals 13 residues. CDR1 and CDR2 (germline): LNHDA, SQIVND (reference sequence). Trimming removed 4 bases at V and 5 bases at J, with 11 bases between. CDR3 DNA: TGTGCCAGTAGTAAACAAATCCAGTATGGCTACACCTTC. The encoded protein is CASSKQIQYGYTF. Filled out from reference TRBV19 and TRBJ1-2, the complete variable domain reads DGGITQSPKYLFRKEGQNVTLSCEQNLNHDAMYWYRQDPGQGLRLIYYSQIVNDFQKGDIAEGYSVSREKKESFPLTVTSAQKNPTAFYLCASSKQIQYGYTFGSGTRLTVV.

This clonotype has a count of ten or more. The chain carries TRBV7-9 and TRBJ2-5; 10 nucleotides agree with TRBD1. After removal of 5 bases from V and 4 bases from J, the junction contained 7 bases not matched to a gene. The CDR3 sequence is 15 residues long. The germline gives CDR1 SEHNR, CDR2 FQNEAQ (reference sequence). Here the CDR3 DNA reads TGTGCCAGCAGCATTATCGGACAGGGGGGAGAGACCCAGTACTTC. Its protein product is CASSIIGQGGETQYF.

The V gene is TRBV7-3, the J gene TRBJ1-1; D gene unclear. V was cut by 5 bases and J by 5 bases, with 15 bases left in between. The germline V gene has CDR1 SGHTA and CDR2 FQGTGA. The length of the CDR3 is 14 residues. CDR3 amino acids: CASSPRAGKTEAFF. CDR3 DNA sequence: TGTGCCAGCAGCCCCCGGGCGGGGAAAACTGAAGCTTTCTTT.

V usage is TRBV14 and J usage is TRBJ2-7; TRBD1 is a possible D gene (5 bases). V was cut by 0 bases and J by 7 bases, with 7 bases left in between. Germline V gene lookup returns CDR1 SGHDN and CDR2 FVKESK. The CDR3 contains 12 residues. The CDR3 DNA reads TGTGCCAGCAGCCAAGACCCAGGGGAGCAGTACTTC. Its protein product is CASSQDPGEQYF.

Worth noting for this clonotype: A much larger clone is a single base away; this may be a read error. The chain carries TRBV5-1 and TRBJ2-3; D remains ambiguous. The germline gives CDR1 SGHRS, CDR2 YFSETQ. The CDR3 is 13 amino acids. The CDR3 here is CTSSLGNTDTQYF. The CDR3 coding sequence is TGCACCAGCAGCTTGGGGAACACAGATACGCAGTATTTT.

The chain recombines TRBV20-1 with TRBJ1-2; D is unresolved. The V end lost 5 bases, the J end lost 4 bases, and 14 bases lay between the germline ends. The CDR3 covers 13 residues. Looked up from germline, CDR1 is DFQATT and CDR2 is SNEGSKA (reference sequence). CDR3 loop: CSALVVPPYGYTF. The CDR3, as DNA: TGCAGTGCTCTCGTGGTCCCTCCCTATGGCTACACCTTC.

J is TRBJ2-3 and V is TRBV9; TRBD2 might be the D (7 bases). The V end was cut by 1 base, the J end by 2 bases, with 14 bases between. In germline, CDR1 is SGDLS, CDR2 YYNGEE. The CDR3 runs to 16 residues. CDR3 loop: CASSVMAGALTDTQYF. The CDR3 DNA reads as TGTGCCAGCAGCGTAATGGCGGGGGCCCTCACAGATACGCAGTATTTT.

Notes on this clonotype: A much bigger clone sits one base away, suggesting this may be a read error. The chain recombines TRBV28 with TRBJ2-6; TRBD1 is a possible D gene (5 bases). CDR3 length equals 14 residues. Germline V gene lookup returns CDR1 MDHEN and CDR2 SYDVKM. CDR3 sequence (DNA): TGTGCCAGCAGTATGACCTCTGGGGCCAGCGTCCTGACTTTC. It is translated as CASSMTSGASVLTF.

The CDR3 region is CASTALPGGAYEQYF. DNA for the CDR3: TGTGCCAGCACTGCCCTCCCGGGAGGGGCCTACGAGCAGTACTTC. The chain employs TRBV28 and TRBJ2-1; 8 positions match TRBD2. The J call may not be correct, given that the DNA end is closer to TRBJ2-7. The germline V gene has CDR1 MDHEN and CDR2 SYDVKM. This CDR3 has 15 amino acids.

This clonotype appeared a few times. This rearrangement joins TRBV13 to TRBJ1-2; 7 nucleotides match TRBD1. J lost 4 bases, V lost 0 bases, and 2 bases had no gene match. CDR1 and CDR2 (germline): PRHDT, FYEKMQ (reference sequence). The CDR3 consists of 14 residues. The CDR3 nucleotides read TGTGCCAGCAGCTTAGGGACAGGGCTCTATGGCTACACCTTC. Translated, it gives CASSLGTGLYGYTF.

This sequence joins TRBV20-1 and TRBJ2-3, with D perhaps matching TRBD1 or TRBD2 (5 bases each). V was shortened by 7 bases and J by 1 base, with 12 bases between the two germline ends. The CDR3 sequence is 13 residues long. Per germline, CDR1 DFQATT and CDR2 SNEGSKA (reference sequence). CDR3 bases: TGCAGTGGTCTTCAGGGACGCACAGATACGCAGTATTTT. This encodes CSGLQGRTDTQYF.

This clonotype was seen more than once but under ten times. The CDR3 nucleotides read TGCAGTGCTAGAGGACAGGGTGGGGGCCAAGAGACCCAGTACTTC. Protein sequence: CSARGQGGGQETQYF. The rearrangement joins TRBV20-1 to TRBJ2-5; 7 bases agree with TRBD1. This CDR3 spans 15 amino acids. In germline, CDR1 is DFQATT, CDR2 SNEGSKA (reference sequence). J lost 1 base, V lost 1 base, and 6 bases had no gene match.

V is TRBV27 and J is TRBJ2-7; no clear D gene. The CDR3 has 13 amino acids. Deletions cut 3 bases from V and 2 bases from J, with 8 bases between. Per germline, CDR1 MNHEY and CDR2 SMNVEV (reference sequence). The CDR3 region is CASSLSLTYEQYF. CDR3 in DNA: TGTGCCAGCAGTTTGAGTCTGACCTACGAGCAGTACTTC.

The chain carries TRBV12-3 or TRBV12-4 and TRBJ2-7; no firm D call. V was clipped by 5 bases and J by 2 bases, with 10 bases between them. The length of the CDR3 is 13 residues. The CDR3 is CASSAHDTYEQYF. CDR3 DNA sequence: TGTGCCAGCAGTGCTCACGACACCTACGAGCAGTACTTC.

The chain carries TRBV20-1 and TRBJ2-1, with D possibly being TRBD2 (6 bases). Germline values: CDR1 DFQATT, CDR2 SNEGSKA (reference sequence). The length of the CDR3 is 16 residues. V lost 5 bases and J lost 13, with 30 bases in between. CDR3 in amino acids: CSALGTSMLGRETQFF. For the CDR3, the DNA is TGCAGTGCTCTCGGGACTTCAATGCTCGGTCGGGAGACCCAGTTCTTC.

The chain couples TRBV25-1 to TRBJ1-2; D perhaps matches TRBD1 (5 bases). Trimming removed 8 bases at V and 4 bases at J, with 11 bases between. Looked up from germline, CDR1 is MGHDK and CDR2 is SYGVNS. The CDR3 is 12 amino acids. CDR3 sequence: CASGAGPYGYTF. For the CDR3, the DNA is TGTGCCAGCGGGGCAGGACCCTATGGCTACACCTTC.

This rearrangement joins TRBV18 to TRBJ2-5; no firm D call. With 3 bases removed from V and 5 bases from J, the gap between germline ends came to 10 bases. The CDR3 totals 13 residues. The V gene's germline CDR1 is KGHSH and CDR2 LQKENI. The CDR3: CASSPNLQETQYF. The CDR3 DNA follows: TGTGCCAGCTCACCCAACCTACAGGAGACCCAGTACTTC.

This sequence joins TRBV28 and TRBJ1-1; D gene unclear. Trimming took off 6 bases at V and 7 bases at J, with 12 bases between the two ends. The germline V gene has CDR1 MDHEN and CDR2 SYDVKM. This CDR3 has 12 residues. CDR3 bases: TGTGCCAGCAGCCCATTAATTGGTGAAGCTTTCTTT. Translated: CASSPLIGEAFF.

The rearrangement joins TRBV7-2 to TRBJ2-3; 13 bases agree with TRBD2. CDR3 size: 15 residues. Germline V gene lookup returns CDR1 SGHTA and CDR2 FQGNSA. The V segment lost 4 bases and the J segment 10 bases; nucleotides outside the gene matches: 8. The CDR3 DNA is TGTGCCAGCAGCTGGACTAGCGGGAGTGAGGTGGCGCAGTATTTT. Encoded protein: CASSWTSGSEVAQYF. The full variable domain, its missing parts supplied by reference TRBV7-2 and TRBJ2-3, is GAGVSQSPSNKVTEKGKDVELRCDPISGHTALYWYRQSLGQGLEFLIYFQGNSAPDKSGLPSDRFSAERTGGSVSTLTIQRTQQEDSAVYLCASSWTSGSEVAQYFGPGTRLTVL.

The V gene is TRBV9, the J gene TRBJ2-1; a possible D gene is TRBD2 (6 bases). Germline assignment: CDR1 SGDLS and CDR2 YYNGEE. There are 18 residues in the CDR3. Between the trimmed V and J ends, which lost 0 bases and 2 bases, there was a span of 18 bases. CDR3 sequence reads: CASSVEGGGAGTYNEQFF. CDR3 sequence (DNA): TGTGCCAGCAGCGTAGAGGGAGGCGGCGCTGGAACCTACAATGAGCAGTTCTTC.

This rearrangement joins TRBV29-1 to TRBJ2-5; D is undetermined. The CDR3 loop spans 16 amino acids. Trimming removed 4 bases from V and 4 bases from J, with 22 bases in between. CDR1 and CDR2 (germline): SQVTM, ANQGSEA. The CDR3 coding sequence is TGCAGCGTTGTCGGCAAGTCAACCTCCCCCGGAGAGACCCAGTACTTC. Encoded protein: CSVVGKSTSPGETQYF.

The chain employs TRBV11-1 and TRBJ2-5; the match to TRBD1 covers 9 bases. There are 17 residues in the CDR3. V dropped 4 bases and J dropped 1; count of bases not matched to a gene: 10. Germline assignment: CDR1 SGHAT and CDR2 FQDESV (reference sequence). CDR3 in DNA: TGTGCCAGCAGCTCAGGGGTACAGGGGGCGCCCCAAGAGACCCAGTACTTC. Protein: CASSSGVQGAPQETQYF.

This clonotype was seen more than once but under ten times. This chain links TRBV20-1 with TRBJ2-1; tentative D call: TRBD2 (5 bases). Trimming removed 0 bases from V and 7 bases from J, with 13 bases in between. The CDR3 is 14 residues long. Germline CDR1 DFQATT, CDR2 SNEGSKA (reference sequence). The CDR3 DNA reads as TGCAGTGCTAGAGAGACCAAACTAGTGAATGAGCAGTTCTTC. This sequence encodes CSARETKLVNEQFF.